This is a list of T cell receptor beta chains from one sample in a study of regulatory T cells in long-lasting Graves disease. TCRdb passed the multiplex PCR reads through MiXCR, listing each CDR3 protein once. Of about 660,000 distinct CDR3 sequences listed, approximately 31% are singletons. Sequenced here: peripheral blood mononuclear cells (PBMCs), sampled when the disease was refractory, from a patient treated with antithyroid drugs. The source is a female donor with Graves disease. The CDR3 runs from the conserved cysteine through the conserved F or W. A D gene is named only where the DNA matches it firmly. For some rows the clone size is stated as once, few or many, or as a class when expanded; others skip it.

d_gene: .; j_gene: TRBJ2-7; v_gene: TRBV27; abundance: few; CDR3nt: TGTGCCAGCAGGGGCGGGAACGAGCAGTACTTC; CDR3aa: CASRGGNEQYF
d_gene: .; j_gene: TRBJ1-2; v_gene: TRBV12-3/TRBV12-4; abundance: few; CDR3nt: TGTGCCAGCAGCCGGGTTTTTGGCTACACCTTC; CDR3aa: CASSRVFGYTF
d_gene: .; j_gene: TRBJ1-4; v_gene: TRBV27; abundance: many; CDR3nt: TGTGCCAGCAGTGGACGATTTCTTAATGAAAAACTGTTTTTT; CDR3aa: CASSGRFLNEKLFF
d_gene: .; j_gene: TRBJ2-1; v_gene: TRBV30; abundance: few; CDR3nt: TGTGCCTCGTACAGGGAATCCTACAATGAGCAGTTCTTC; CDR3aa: CASYRESYNEQFF
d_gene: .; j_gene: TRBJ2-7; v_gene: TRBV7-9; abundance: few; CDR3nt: TGTGCCAGCAGCCCCCGGGACAACGCTTTTTACGAGCAGTACTTC; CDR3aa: CASSPRDNAFYEQYF
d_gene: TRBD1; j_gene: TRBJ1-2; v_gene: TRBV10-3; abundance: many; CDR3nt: TGTGCCATCAGCCGGGACAGAGGATCGGGCTATGGCTACACCTTC; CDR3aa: CAISRDRGSGYGYTF
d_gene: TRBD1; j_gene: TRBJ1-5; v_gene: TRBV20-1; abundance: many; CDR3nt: TGCAGTGCTGAGGACAGGGGAACGGGTCAGCCCCAGCATTTT; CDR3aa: CSAEDRGTGQPQHF
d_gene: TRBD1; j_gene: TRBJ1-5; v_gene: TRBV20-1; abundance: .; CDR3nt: TGCAGTGCTAGAGATCGCTACAGGGGGAAGTCAGGCAATCAGCCCCAGCATTTT; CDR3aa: CSARDRYRGKSGNQPQHF
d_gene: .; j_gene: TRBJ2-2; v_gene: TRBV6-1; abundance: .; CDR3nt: TGTGCCACCCCATTCAAGAACACCGGGGAGCTGTTTTTT; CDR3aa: CATPFKNTGELFF
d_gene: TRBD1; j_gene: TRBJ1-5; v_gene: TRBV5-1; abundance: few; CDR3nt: TGTGCCAGCAGTGCGGGACAGGGCGATCAGCCCCAGCATTTT; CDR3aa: CASSAGQGDQPQHF
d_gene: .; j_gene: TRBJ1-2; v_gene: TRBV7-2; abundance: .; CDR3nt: TGTGCCAGCAGCTTAGGAGCGCCCGCAGGCTATGGCTACACCTTC; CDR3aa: CASSLGAPAGYGYTF
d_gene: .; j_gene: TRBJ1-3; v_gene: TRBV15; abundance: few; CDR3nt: TGTGCCACCAGGAGACTGGGGGACTCTGGAAACACCATATATTTT; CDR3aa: CATRRLGDSGNTIYF
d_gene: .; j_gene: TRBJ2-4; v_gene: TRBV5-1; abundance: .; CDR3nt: TGCGCCAGCAGCTCTGAAATAGCCAAAAACATTCAGTACTTC; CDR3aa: CASSSEIAKNIQYF
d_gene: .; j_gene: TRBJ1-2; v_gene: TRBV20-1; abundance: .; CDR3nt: TGCAGTGCTCAGGGTGGTGAGGGCTACACCTTC; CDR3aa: CSAQGGEGYTF
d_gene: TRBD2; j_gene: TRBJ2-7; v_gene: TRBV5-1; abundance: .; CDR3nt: TGCGCCAGCAGCCCCGGGCCCTCCAGCGGGAACGAGCAGTACTTC; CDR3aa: CASSPGPSSGNEQYF
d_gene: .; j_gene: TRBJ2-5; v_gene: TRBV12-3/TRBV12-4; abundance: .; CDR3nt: TGTGCCTGCAGTTTCCGGGAGACCCAGTACTTC; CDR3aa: CACSFRETQYF
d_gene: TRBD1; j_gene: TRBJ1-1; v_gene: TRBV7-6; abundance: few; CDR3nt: TGTGCCAGCAGACAGCGAGGGGGCACGAACACTGAAGCTTTCTTT; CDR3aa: CASRQRGGTNTEAFF
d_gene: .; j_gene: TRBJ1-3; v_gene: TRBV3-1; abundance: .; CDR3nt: TGTGCCAGCAGCCAGATCGCCGGAAACACCATATATTTT; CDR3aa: CASSQIAGNTIYF
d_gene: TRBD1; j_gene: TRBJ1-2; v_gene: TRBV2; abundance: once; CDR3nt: TGTGCCAGCAGTGAATTTATGGACAGGCCCCTCTATGGCTACACCTTC; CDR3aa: CASSEFMDRPLYGYTF
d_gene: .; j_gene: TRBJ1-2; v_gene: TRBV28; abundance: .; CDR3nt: TGTGCCAGCAGCGAAACAGGGTCTCGGGATGGCTACACCTTC; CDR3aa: CASSETGSRDGYTF
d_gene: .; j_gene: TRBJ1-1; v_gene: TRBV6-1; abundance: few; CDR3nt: TGTGCCAGCAGTGACATTATGGCTGAAGCTTTCTTT; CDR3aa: CASSDIMAEAFF
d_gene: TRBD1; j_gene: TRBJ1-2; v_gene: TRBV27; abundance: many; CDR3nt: TGTGCCAGCAGATCCTCCGGGACAGGGGGAAGTGGCTACACCTTC; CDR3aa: CASRSSGTGGSGYTF
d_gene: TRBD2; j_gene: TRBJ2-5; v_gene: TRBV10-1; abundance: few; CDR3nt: TGCGCCAGCAGTGACCCCACTAGCGGGAAGGGAAAAGAGACCCAGTACTTC; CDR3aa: CASSDPTSGKGKETQYF
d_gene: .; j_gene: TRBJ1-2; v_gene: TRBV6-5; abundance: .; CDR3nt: TGTGCCAGCAGTTACAGGGATCGCTATGGCTACACCTTC; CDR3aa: CASSYRDRYGYTF
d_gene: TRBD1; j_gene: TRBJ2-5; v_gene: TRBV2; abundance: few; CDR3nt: TGTGCCAGCAGCGCTCACAGGGGACAAGAGACCCAGTACTTC; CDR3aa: CASSAHRGQETQYF